This T cell receptor beta chain was found in a study of blood T cell repertoires in COVID-19. Study summary: In each case, the material was cDNA or gDNA derived from T cells, B-cell-depleted T cells, or PBMCs.

Trimming removed 3 bases from V and 4 bases from J; junction bases left unmatched: 8. Germline V lookup: CDR1 SGHTA, CDR2 FQGNSA. This CDR3 is built from 16 residues. Authors' processing steps: It was from reference gene primer amplification that nucleated cell counts were estimated. The table came from immunoSEQ multiplex PCR; TCRdb's copy has only in-frame clones and leaves some out. D and trimming were read from the DNA, whereas the V and J calls and clone size are those reported in that table. The table has around 120,000 clones, just under 80% seen once; the top ten hold around 25%. A single count supports this clone.

The V gene is TRBV7-2, the J gene TRBJ2-4; TRBD1 agrees at 8 bases. Sequenced sample: peripheral blood. The TCR sequence derives from a human donor in a cohort sampled during active COVID-19. The DNA for the CDR3 is TGTGCCAGCAGCTTTTTCGCAGGGGGCGAGAAAAACATTCAGTACTTC. Its translation: CASSFFAGGEKNIQYF.